The 9 T cell receptor beta chains given below trace back to one sample, sequenced in a study of OX40 agonist ivuxolimab in advanced cancers. Measured with immunoSEQ multiplex PCR; TCRdb has only the in-frame clones, and not every one. The data hold more than 75,000 clones, with 75% to 90% observed a single time. Specimen: CD4+ or CD8+ T cells sorted from blood, collected in a trial of the OX40 agonist ivuxolimab. These receptors all stem from an adult with an advanced solid tumor such as melanoma, head and neck, liver or kidney cancer.

J is TRBJ1-3 and V is TRBV9; the D is unclear. The CDR3 totals 15 residues. With 0 bases removed from V and 0 bases from J, the gap between germline ends came to 7 bases. Germline CDR1 reads SGDLS; CDR2 reads YYNGEE. The CDR3 bases are TGTGCCAGCAGCGTAGATAATCACTCTGGAAACACCATATATTTT. The encoded protein is CASSVDNHSGNTIYF.

The chain carries TRBV19 and TRBJ2-3; D is undetermined. The V gene's germline CDR1 is LNHDA and CDR2 SQIVND (reference sequence). Deletions cut 4 bases from V and 1 base from J, with 12 bases between. This CDR3 contains 15 residues. CDR3 amino acids: CASSKWAAGTDTQYF. The DNA for the CDR3 is TGTGCCAGTAGTAAATGGGCCGCAGGCACAGATACGCAGTATTTT.

The chain has TRBV30 and TRBJ2-2; the D gene is possibly TRBD2 (5 bases). V lost 1 base, J lost 3 bases, and 15 bases lay in between. CDR1 GTSNPN and CDR2 SVGIG come from the germline V gene (reference sequence). The CDR3 totals 16 residues. In nucleotides, the CDR3 is TGTGCCTGGAGTGATGTAGCGAGATCTTACACCGGGGAGCTGTTTTTT. This gives the protein CAWSDVARSYTGELFF.

The chain recombines TRBV7-6 with TRBJ1-4; D may be TRBD1 (5 bases). The CDR3 spans 14 residues. V was shortened by 7 bases and J by 2 bases, with 11 bases between the two germline ends. Germline CDR1 reads SGHVS; CDR2 reads FNYEAQ. CDR3: CASKPGPTNEKLFF. In DNA form, the CDR3 reads TGTGCCAGCAAACCGGGACCGACTAATGAAAAACTGTTTTTT. The full variable domain, completed using reference TRBV7-6 and TRBJ1-4, is GAGVSQSPRYKVTKRGQDVALRCDPISGHVSLYWYRQALGQGPEFLTYFNYEAQQDKSGLPNDRFSAERPEGSISTLTIQRTEQRDSAMYRCASKPGPTNEKLFFGSGTQLSVL.

This clone has only a few counts. The chain joins TRBV2 to TRBJ2-2; D is perhaps TRBD1 or TRBD2 (5 bases each). Between the trimmed V and J ends, which lost 11 bases and 0 bases, there was a span of 16 bases. Germline loops: CDR1 SNHLY, CDR2 FYNNEI. This CDR3 is built from 15 residues. CDR3 in DNA: TGTGCCTCACAGGCGAGCGGAACGAACACCGGGGAGCTGTTTTTT. Amino acid sequence: CASQASGTNTGELFF.

About this clone itself: Its ends do not fully match the called genes, so a read error is possible. The chain recombines TRBV6-1 with TRBJ2-1; D is perhaps TRBD1 or TRBD2 (6 bases each). Per the germline V gene, CDR1 is MNHNS and CDR2 is SASEGT. CDR3 size: 12 residues. The CDR3 spells CASSGSDRRGLF. For the CDR3, the DNA is TGTGCCAGCAGTGGTAGTGACAGGCGGGGACTCTTC.

This chain links TRBV27 with TRBJ2-3; no reliable D call. V was pared by 8 bases and J by 1 base, with 10 bases between. CDR1 and CDR2 (germline): MNHEY, SMNVEV (reference sequence). CDR3 length equals 13 residues. As DNA, the CDR3 is TGTGCCAGCTACCTTCAGGGCACAGATACGCAGTATTTT. Translating it yields CASYLQGTDTQYF.

The chain couples TRBV7-8 to TRBJ2-7; possible D gene TRBD1, 6 bases. Germline V gene data show CDR1 as SGHVS and CDR2 as FQNEAQ. V lost 4 bases and J 2 bases, leaving 15 bases between the germline ends. The CDR3 loop spans 15 amino acids. CDR3 nucleotide sequence: TGTGCCAGCAGCTCCTCTGGGACACGAACCTACGAGCAGTACTTC. It is translated as CASSSSGTRTYEQYF.

Only one count was recorded for this clone. The chain carries TRBV6-5 and TRBJ1-3; TRBD1 might be the D (5 bases). This CDR3 contains 14 residues. The V end was cut by 0 bases, the J end by 2 bases, with 5 bases between. Germline CDR1 reads MNHEY; CDR2 reads SVGAGI. The CDR3 DNA reads as TGTGCCAGCAGTTACTCAGGGGCTGGAAACACCATATATTTT. Its protein product is CASSYSGAGNTIYF.